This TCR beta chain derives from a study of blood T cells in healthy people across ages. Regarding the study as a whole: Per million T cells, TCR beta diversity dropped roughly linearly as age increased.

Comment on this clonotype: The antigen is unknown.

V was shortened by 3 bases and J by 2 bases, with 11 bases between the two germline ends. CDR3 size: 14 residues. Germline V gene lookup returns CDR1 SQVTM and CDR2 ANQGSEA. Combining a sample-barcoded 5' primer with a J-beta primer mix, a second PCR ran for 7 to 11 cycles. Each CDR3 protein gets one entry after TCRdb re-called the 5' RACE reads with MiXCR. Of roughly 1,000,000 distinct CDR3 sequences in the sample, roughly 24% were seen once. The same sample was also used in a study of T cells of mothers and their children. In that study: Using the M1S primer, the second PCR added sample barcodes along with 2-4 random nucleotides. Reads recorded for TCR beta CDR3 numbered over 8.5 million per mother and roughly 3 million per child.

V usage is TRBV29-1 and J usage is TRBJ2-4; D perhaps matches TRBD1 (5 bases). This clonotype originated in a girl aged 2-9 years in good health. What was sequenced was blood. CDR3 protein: CSVDQAGSKNIQYF. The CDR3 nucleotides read TGCAGCGTTGATCAAGCAGGGTCCAAAAACATTCAGTACTTC.